This T cell receptor (beta chain) was sequenced during a study of tumor-infiltrating lymphocytes in primary liver carcinoma. Co-extracted RNA and DNA came from approximately 20-30 mg of unsorted bulk tissue. The CDR3 is 17 residues long. Germline V CDR1 and CDR2: SGHAT, FQDESV (reference sequence). A note on this clonotype: Relative to the germline gene, one junction end is altered; a read error may explain this.

The investigators made TCR beta cDNA from approximately 500 ng total RNA, using a constant-region primer. Three-round nested multiplex PCR performed with slightly modified ARM-PCR produced the TCR beta libraries. Running roughly 10 cycles apiece, the first two PCR rounds relied on TRBV1-TRBV30 forward primers together with a C-beta reverse primer. Via MiXCR, TCRdb re-called the multiplex PCR reads, giving one row per CDR3 protein. The table shows about 110,000 distinct CDR3 sequences, with approximately 78% occurring only once. This TCR was recovered from a man aged 35 to 55 with primary liver carcinoma and hepatitis B virus infection. The chain is built from TRBV11-1 and TRBJ2-4; TRBD2 agrees at 9 bases. The sequenced sample was liver tumor tissue from sampling region 3. As to subset: tumor region T3, left-lateral pole. In DNA form, the CDR3 reads TGTGCCAGCAACTTTCCCGGGGCTAGCGGGACCAAGAACATTCAGTGCTTC. Amino acids: CASNFPGASGTKNIQCF.